This T cell receptor beta chain was sequenced for a study of cytomegalovirus exposure and HLA in healthy donors. The PCR used 60 Vbeta and 13 Jbeta primers. The table came from immunoSEQ multiplex PCR; TCRdb's copy has only in-frame clones and leaves some out. Of approximately 110,000 clones listed, just under 80% were seen once; the top ten hold about 5.3%. The V and J ends lost 3 bases and 1 base respectively, with 16 bases between them. CDR1 is SGHRS, CDR2 YFSETQ, per germline. This CDR3 comprises 16 residues. The material sequenced was PBMCs. The receptor comes from a male donor in good health and CMV-seronegative. The chain joins TRBV5-1 to TRBJ1-2; D is possibly TRBD1 (5 bases). CDR3 amino acids: CASSSGTQSYNYGYTF. Written as DNA, the CDR3 is TGCGCCAGCAGCTCCGGGACTCAATCGTATAACTATGGCTACACCTTC.